This T cell receptor beta chain was sequenced in a study of T cell responses to AZD1222 COVID-19 vaccine. Measured with immunoSEQ multiplex PCR; TCRdb has only the in-frame clones, and not every one. The profile shows around 110,000 clones, 87% of them singletons. With respect to this clone: The antigen is undetermined.

The J segment lost 1 base and the V segment lost 5 bases, leaving 7 bases of the junction unmatched. Germline V CDR1 and CDR2: LNHDA, SQIVND (reference sequence). The CDR3 runs to 15 residues. The study's findings and limits: Vaccine-related CD4 TCRs covered spike, predominating at 160-218 and 743-854. Among the donors, most were white British and more were female, and clonal diversity was possibly underestimated. Repertoires were sampled only after the peak T cell response.

The clonotype originates from an adult who received the AZD1222 COVID-19 vaccine. The sample consisted of peripheral blood, taken 28 days after the second AZD1222 dose. The chain employs TRBV19 and TRBJ1-1; TRBD1 matches 7 bases. This chain's CDR3 is CASSLGTVPNTEAFF. CDR3 in DNA: TGTGCCAGTAGTCTTGGGACAGTCCCGAACACTGAAGCTTTCTTT.